These 2 T cell receptor beta chains originate from one sample sequenced in a study of T cell repertoires in cytomegalovirus infection. Their specific antigens are unknown. One entry per CDR3 protein results from TCRdb running MiXCR on the reads. The table includes 900,000 to 950,000 distinct CDR3 sequences, around a third detected once. The source was cultured CD8+ T cells from PBMCs, collected from culture after CMV antigen stimulation. The receptor source for this set is a human donor in good health (CMV status not recorded). Some clones in this sample may be carry-over from other donors' samples.

A note on this clonotype: A much larger clonotype is one base distant, so this may be a read error. The chain links TRBV7-3 to TRBJ1-1; D perhaps matches TRBD1 (5 bases). Trimming removed 3 bases at V and 0 bases at J, with 11 bases between. Germline V lookup: CDR1 SGHTA, CDR2 FQGTGA. CDR3 length: 15 residues. The CDR3 is CASSLLGLMNTEAFF. DNA of the CDR3: TGTGCCAGCAGCTTGTTGGGACTCATGAACACTGAAGCTTTCTTT. The full variable domain, completed using reference TRBV7-3 and TRBJ1-1, is GAGVSQTPSNKVTEKGKYVELRCDPISGHTALYWYRQSLGQGPEFLIYFQGTGAADDSGLPNDRFFAVRPEGSVSTLKIQRTERGDSAVYLCASSLLGLMNTEAFFGQGTRLTVV.

This rearrangement joins TRBV6-1 to TRBJ1-4; 9 positions agree with TRBD1. There are 15 residues in the CDR3. Germline V gene data show CDR1 as MNHNS and CDR2 as SASEGT. The V and J ends lost 5 bases and 0 bases, in that order; junction bases with no gene match: 1. CDR3 sequence reads: CASSWTGATNEKLFF. Here the CDR3 DNA reads TGTGCCAGCAGTTGGACAGGGGCAACTAATGAAAAACTGTTTTTT.